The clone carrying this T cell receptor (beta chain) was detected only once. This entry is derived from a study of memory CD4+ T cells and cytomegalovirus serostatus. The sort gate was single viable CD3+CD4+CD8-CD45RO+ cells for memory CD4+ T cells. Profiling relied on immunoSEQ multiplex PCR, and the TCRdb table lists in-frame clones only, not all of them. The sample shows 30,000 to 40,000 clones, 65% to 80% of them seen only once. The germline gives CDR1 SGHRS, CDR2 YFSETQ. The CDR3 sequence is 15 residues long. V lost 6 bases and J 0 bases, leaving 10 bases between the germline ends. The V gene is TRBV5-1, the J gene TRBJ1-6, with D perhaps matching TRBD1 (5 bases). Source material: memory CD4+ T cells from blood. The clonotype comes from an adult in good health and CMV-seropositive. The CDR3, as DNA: TGCGCCAGCAAAGAAGGGGTCTCCTATAATTCACCCCTCCACTTT. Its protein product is CASKEGVSYNSPLHF.